The source of this T cell receptor (beta chain) is a study of cytomegalovirus exposure and HLA in healthy donors (dated by TCRdb to about 2017). Regarding the complete study: An earlier analysis of a few hundred of the donors reported 276 Gb of sequence data and around 110 million unique TCR beta sequences obtained from about 180 million T cells. An early release that covered about 600 HLA-typed donors contained about 300 gigabases of sequencing data and 75 million to 100 million unique TCR sequences. The genetic ancestry cluster associated with self-reported Caucasian donors included over 65% of the 350 to 500 genotyped donors. The study aimed to test whether signatures of past pathogen exposure could be identified by cataloging public T cell receptors. Using immunosequencing, the study profiled T cell repertoires from around 680 subjects and related those repertoires to cytomegalovirus serostatus. A separate validation cohort of roughly 120 different subjects was used in addition to the roughly 720-subject first cohort. The study combined high-throughput TCR immunosequencing, statistical association of individual TCRs with disease status, and machine learning to predict cytomegalovirus infection status. A later analysis re-examined previously published TCR beta repertoires from just over 650 donors and added high-resolution HLA genotyping to investigate patterns of TCR occurrence. In the later analysis, no new phenotypic data were used to find candidate immune exposures; instead, reliance was placed on TCR beta sequences and their occurrence across donors. An earlier analysis of about 600 of the donors used high-throughput TCR beta sequencing to judge whether each TCR beta V gene segment behaved as functional or pseudogenic. Donor age, sex, ethnicity and CMV serostatus were compiled alongside the repertoire data. A later genetic analysis took genome-wide SNP genotypes for about three fifths of the 666 donors and used that subset as a discovery cohort. All discovery cohort repertoires had been generated on a single sequencing platform. Both class I and class II loci were covered by HLA typing, at four-digit resolution. The number of typed donors differed by locus: about 620-640 for A, B, C, DRB1 and DQB1; 500 to 550 for DQA1; approximately 610 for DPA1; and 400 to 480 for DPB1. A few DR-DQ haplotypes were handled as single units for association and clustering because linkage in the cohort was strong. On average, approximately 250,000 unique TCR beta nucleotide sequences were sequenced per donor among about 400 genotyped donors of the cohort, with roughly 20% of those sequences being non-productive. Results the study describes overall, beyond this receptor: CMV serostatus was the only immune exposure information available for the cohort. This cohort had only TCR beta chains sequenced, and the lack of alpha or paired-chain data limited which features could be detected. In a later analysis, HLA-associated TCR beta chains showed more clonal expansion and lower generation probabilities than non-associated chains that were equally common. In a later analysis, TCR association rates were found to vary across HLA loci, with the most associated TCRs seen for DRB1 alleles and the fewest for HLA-C alleles. Correlated functional status among segregating V segments might be attributable to linkage disequilibrium, but an unknown experimental factor could not be ruled out. Because the 87-base-pair reads could not distinguish some IMGT-functional V segments, including TRBV6-2 and TRBV6-3, those segments were excluded. In a later genetic analysis, fewer N-insertions in productive TCRs were reported among donors in an Asian-associated ancestry cluster than the roughly 640-donor mean. Because HLA typing was unavailable for some donors at each locus, only the typed subset was used in association tests. Because counts were too low, about 18 rarely observed V segments, including chromosome 9 orphons, were left out of the earlier analysis of 500 to 650 of the donors. Across donors, most TCR sequences were observed very rarely, whereas some public TCRs were present in many individuals. According to a later analysis, most CMV-associated TCR beta chains appeared to be HLA-restricted, and the HLA associations seemed to be driven largely by CMV exposure. An earlier analysis of approximately 500 of the donors showed that most TCR beta V segments appeared in productive rearrangements either about 87% or about 30% of the time, which broadly matched IMGT annotations. Three of the identified cytomegalovirus-associated TCR beta chains were confirmed in vitro to be specific for cytomegalovirus antigens. A total of 150 to 200 TCR beta chains were listed by the study as associated with cytomegalovirus. The classifier was reported to diagnose cytomegalovirus status with high specificity and sensitivity in both the original cohort and the validation cohort. In a later genetic analysis, a missense DCLRE1C variant was associated with V-gene and J-gene trimming of TCR beta chains, and the association was replicated in an independent cohort. A cluster of highly shared sequence variants was judged likely to represent a technical artifact of the sequencing pipeline. A further reported finding was that TCR beta sequences accurately predicted the HLA-A and HLA-B alleles for most subjects in the first cohort. When HLA alleles, especially DR and DQ, strongly co-occurred, TCR associations were difficult to assign to individual alleles. A later analysis associated some 17,000 TCR beta sequences with specific HLA alleles at a false discovery rate of 0.05. The presence/absence analyses assumed that sequencing depth was roughly uniform across donors, and that assumption may not be true. The authors suggested that the approach could potentially be extended to other disease states and immunological phenotypes. According to a later analysis, parvovirus B19, influenza, CMV and Epstein-Barr virus appeared linked to several top co-occurrence clusters.

The cohort consisted of 670 or so healthy bone marrow donors. At the time of sampling, all cohort members were nominally healthy, though unrecorded immune exposures were likely present. The donor was CMV seropositive and was included in the group of 289 seropositive cohort members. A peripheral blood sample was provided by each donor, and peripheral blood mononuclear cells were used for TCR beta sequencing. The Qiagen DNeasy Blood Extraction Kit was used to extract genomic DNA from the blood cell samples. The germline V gene provides CDR1 SQVTM and CDR2 ANQGSEA. The CDR3 measures 13 amino acids from cysteine to phenylalanine. Left in the record is the CDR3 DNA by itself, 39 bases read in frame from the first base. At the junction V is shortened by 8 bases and J by 5 bases, with 18 bases in between. The library was prepared using the immunoSEQ multiplex PCR assay. For the multiplex PCR, a mixture combining 60 forward primers for TCR Vbeta segments and 13 reverse primers for TCR Jbeta segments was used. A multiplex PCR assay on genomic DNA amplified the CDR3 region of rearranged TCR beta genes. The amplified TCR beta libraries were sequenced on the Illumina HiSeq System as 87-base-pair reads. The paper's data handling went like this. A later analysis counted some 80 million unique TCR beta chains across the 550 to 800 repertoires, and some 12 million of these chains were shared by at least two donors. Raw reads were error-corrected and collapsed into unique sequences with a nearest-neighbor algorithm that merged closely related sequences to remove PCR and sequencing errors. V, D and J gene segments were assigned by aligning CDR3 sequences to IMGT reference sequences. Each retained sequence needed at least a six-nucleotide match to both a V gene segment and a J gene segment. A rearrangement counted as productive if the CDR3 had no stop codons and remained in frame with V and J, and every other rearrangement counted as non-productive. CDR3 was defined according to IMGT convention as the region running from the second conserved V-encoded cysteine to the conserved J-encoded phenylalanine. The earlier analysis of about 530 of the donors excluded any sequence lacking an unambiguous match to a single V gene segment. In an earlier analysis of 587 of the donors, V segments were called functional above 56.7% productive rearrangements and were called segregating when the between-donor standard deviation exceeded 5%. A statistical classification framework was developed to diagnose cytomegalovirus status using the catalog of TCR beta chain sequences. In a later analysis, TCR nucleotide sequences were compared against IMGT/GENE-DB human TR gene sequences so that V and J genes could be assigned. A later analysis assigned CDR3 sequences and most-parsimonious VDJ recombination scenarios with the TCRdist pipeline. A later analysis defined each TCR beta chain by its CDR3 amino acid sequence plus V-gene family, and excluded reads lacking a unique V-gene family. In a later analysis, fewer than 650 highly shared, low-generation-probability nucleotide sequences were removed to address suspected cross-contamination and a sequencing artifact. In a later analysis, a clonal expansion index was calculated for each public chain from normalized within-repertoire ranks of inferred template counts. A later analysis computed generation probabilities with a VDJ recombination model fitted to out-of-frame rearrangements, and checked the results against IGoR. Hypergeometric tests were used in a later analysis to score TCR-TCR, TCR-HLA and TCR-CMV co-occurrence, with a repertoire-size bias correction applied to the TCR pairs. A later analysis estimated false discovery rates by permuting HLA or CMV assignments 20 times. A later analysis grouped co-occurring TCRs with DBSCAN, adding TCRdist sequence similarity when clustering within HLA-allele-positive subsets. Repertoires with fewer than 30,000 or more than 120,000 public chains were left out of co-occurrence clustering, as were about five repertoires with anomalous nucleotide sharing. The immuneACCESS repertoire file appears here via TCRdb, limited to in-frame rearrangements. These files lack a portion of the clones; in checked studies, under half of the deficit traces to unresolved V genes, and the cause of the others is not known. The V and J calls and the clone size are those of that table, but D and trimming were determined from the DNA. For this sample there are some 250,000 clones; about 81% appear just once. 5% to 6% of the sample lies in the top ten.

Points on this clone: Its target antigen remains unknown. The sample holds no much larger clone one base away, and base qualities are not on file.

The rearrangement combines TRBV29-1 with TRBJ1-1; the D gene remains uncertain. The sample comprised PBMCs. The clonotype comes from a woman in her thirties or forties in good health and CMV-seropositive. The CDR3 amino acid sequence is: CSSENALRTEAFF. The DNA is as follows: TGCAGCTCTGAAAACGCCCTGAGGACTGAAGCTTTCTTT. When the CDR3 is completed using the reference TRBV29-1 and TRBJ1-1 genes on either side, the full variable domain is SAVISQKPSRDICQRGTSLTIQCQVDSQVTMMFWYRQQPGQSLTLIATANQGSEATYESGFVIDKFPISRPNLTFSTLTVSNMSPEDSSIYLCSSENALRTEAFFGQGTRLTVV.